These T cell receptor beta chains were read from a single sample in a study of blood T cells in healthy people across ages. TCRdb analysed the 5' RACE reads with MiXCR anew, one entry per CDR3 protein. The profile shows around 400,000 distinct CDR3 sequences, about 49% of them singletons. The sequencing input was blood. These receptors were taken from a man aged 60 to 69 in good health. Both conserved end residues are part of each CDR3. D genes are given only for firm matches. Expanded clones are given a class, and other clones once, few, many or no size at all.

CDR3 DNA	CDR3 protein	clone size	V gene	D gene	J gene
TGTGCCAGCAGCTCCCTGCCGGTGGGCTATGGCTACACCTTC	CASSSLPVGYGYTF	-	TRBV7-8	-	TRBJ1-2
TGTGCCAGCAGTTACTCGAACAGCGGGAGGGTAAATACGCAGTATTTT	CASSYSNSGRVNTQYF	-	TRBV6-5	TRBD2	TRBJ2-3
TGTGCCAGCAGCCCCCTAGCGGGAGGACGGGCAGATACGCAGTATTTT	CASSPLAGGRADTQYF	many	TRBV2	TRBD2	TRBJ2-3
TGTGCCAGCAGCTTAGAGGGGACAGGAGTCTACGAGCAGTACTTC	CASSLEGTGVYEQYF	-	TRBV11-2	TRBD1	TRBJ2-7
TGTGCCAGCAGCTCCGCAAGCAATCAGCCCCAGCATTTT	CASSSASNQPQHF	-	TRBV7-9	-	TRBJ1-5
TGCAGTGCTATAGACGCGGGGGCCCGGGATGAGCAGTTCTTC	CSAIDAGARDEQFF	few	TRBV20-1	-	TRBJ2-1
TGCAGTGCTAGGGGCGGGACTAGCTACAATGAGCAGTACTTC	CSARGGTSYNEQYF	-	TRBV20-1	TRBD2	TRBJ2-7
TGTGCCAGCAGCCTGTGGATCCGGGCCAGAGGGGAGAACAATGAGCAGTTCTTC	CASSLWIRARGENNEQFF	-	TRBV5-6	-	TRBJ2-1
TGTGCCAGCTCACCCGGCGGGGGGGCCACTGAAGCTTTCTTT	CASSPGGGATEAFF	-	TRBV18	-	TRBJ1-1
TGTGCCAGCAGCCAGGGACAGGGGATATTTGAGCAGTTCTTC	CASSQGQGIFEQFF	-	TRBV6-1	TRBD1	TRBJ2-1
TGTGCCAGCACCACTCTGACTAGCGGGAGTGCAGATACGCAGTATTTT	CASTTLTSGSADTQYF	-	TRBV28	TRBD2	TRBJ2-3
TGTGCCAGCAGTTTATTGGGATCGCGGGAGACCCAGTACTTC	CASSLLGSRETQYF	-	TRBV28	-	TRBJ2-5
TGTGCCAGCAGTACGAGACAGGGGGTAGGCTCTGGGGCCAACGTCCTGACTTTC	CASSTRQGVGSGANVLTF	few	TRBV12-3/TRBV12-4	TRBD1	TRBJ2-6
TGTGCTAGTAGTAATTCTAGACAAGAGACCCAGTACTTC	CASSNSRQETQYF	-	TRBV19	-	TRBJ2-5
TGTGCCAGCAGCTTAAGGAGGACCCGGAGGGGCATTCAGTACTTC	CASSLRRTRRGIQYF	-	TRBV7-6	-	TRBJ2-4
TGTGCCAGCAGTACGAGGCTCGACGGGGACAATGAGCAGTTCTTC	CASSTRLDGDNEQFF	-	TRBV6-5	-	TRBJ2-1
TGCAGCGTTGCTTCGGGGCGCGGGACAGAGACCCAGTACTTC	CSVASGRGTETQYF	many	TRBV29-1	-	TRBJ2-5
TGCAGCGTTGAAGATTCAGTCCCGGGACAGGGAGTTTACGAGCAGTACTTC	CSVEDSVPGQGVYEQYF	-	TRBV29-1	TRBD1	TRBJ2-7
TGTGCCAGCAGTTCGGAACCGACAGTGCCCTACGAGCAGTACTTC	CASSSEPTVPYEQYF	-	TRBV12-3/TRBV12-4	-	TRBJ2-7
TGCAGTGCTAGACGAATGAGGGGGGGGCCTAGAGGGAGCACAGATACGCAGTATTTT	CSARRMRGGPRGSTDTQYF	-	TRBV20-1	-	TRBJ2-3
TGCAGTGCTTCCTTACAGGGGGAGGAGCAGTACTTC	CSASLQGEEQYF	few	TRBV20-1	TRBD1	TRBJ2-7
TGTGCCAGCAGCCTAGGGGCTAGCGGGCCTGACAATGAGCAGTACTTC	CASSLGASGPDNEQYF	-	TRBV7-2	TRBD2	TRBJ2-7
TGCGCCTGCAGCCTACAACTAGCGTCAGATACGCAGTATTTT	CACSLQLASDTQYF	-	TRBV4-3	TRBD2	TRBJ2-3
TGTGCCAGCAGCTCCGGCGCGGGAGGCCCCGCCGGGGAGCTGTTTTTT	CASSSGAGGPAGELFF	few	TRBV7-8	TRBD2	TRBJ2-2
TGTGCCAGCAGCCAAGATCTGGGCACCGAGGAGCAGTACTTC	CASSQDLGTEEQYF	few	TRBV3-1	-	TRBJ2-7
TGTGCCAGCAGGCAGGGGGGCAATCAGCCCCAGCATTTT	CASRQGGNQPQHF	-	TRBV12-3/TRBV12-4	TRBD1	TRBJ1-5
TGTGCCAGCAGCCCCGGGCGGGGGGGATCAAACGAGCAGTACTTC	CASSPGRGGSNEQYF	-	TRBV7-3	TRBD2	TRBJ2-7
TGTGCCAGCAGCTTTGCCGGGACTAGCGGCACAGATACGCAGTATTTT	CASSFAGTSGTDTQYF	-	TRBV7-2	TRBD2	TRBJ2-3
TGTGCCAGCAGTTTTAGAGAGACAGGGGGCTCTGGGGCCAACGTCCTGACTTTC	CASSFRETGGSGANVLTF	-	TRBV27	TRBD1	TRBJ2-6
TGTGCCTGTCGAGCAGGGGGCGGCTACGAGCAGTACTTC	CACRAGGGYEQYF	-	TRBV6-2/TRBV6-3	TRBD1	TRBJ2-7
TGTGCCAGCAGCTTACAAGATAGGGGTAATGAAAAACTGTTTTTT	CASSLQDRGNEKLFF	-	TRBV7-2	-	TRBJ1-4
TGTGCCAGCAGCTTAGATCCCCGGGGGACCAAAAACATTCAGTACTTC	CASSLDPRGTKNIQYF	-	TRBV7-2	-	TRBJ2-4
TGCAGTGCTAGTGGACAGGCCAGCTCCTACAATGAGCAGTTCTTC	CSASGQASSYNEQFF	few	TRBV20-1	TRBD1	TRBJ2-1
TGTGCCAGCAGTGACTATGGCGGGAGTACAGATACGCAGTATTTT	CASSDYGGSTDTQYF	few	TRBV6-4	TRBD2	TRBJ2-3
TGTGCCAGCAGCCCCGGAGCCACAGAGACCCAGTACTTC	CASSPGATETQYF	-	TRBV7-3	-	TRBJ2-5
TGCGCCAGCAGCTACACTAGCGGGACGGGGAATGAGCAGTTCTTC	CASSYTSGTGNEQFF	-	TRBV5-1	TRBD2	TRBJ2-1
TGTGCCAGCAGCTTGGGGCTAGCGGGGGGGCCGACCTACAATGAGCAGTTCTTC	CASSLGLAGGPTYNEQFF	few	TRBV5-6	TRBD2	TRBJ2-1
TGCAGTGCTAGTTGGGGGGTCGCAGATACGCAGTATTTT	CSASWGVADTQYF	-	TRBV20-1	-	TRBJ2-3
TGTGCCAGCAGCTCGCCGCCGGTCATAGTTAATGAGCAGTTCTTC	CASSSPPVIVNEQFF	-	TRBV7-2	-	TRBJ2-1
TGTGCCAGCAGCTTGGCCGGGCCAGATACGCAGTATTTT	CASSLAGPDTQYF	-	TRBV5-6	-	TRBJ2-3
TGCAGTGCTAGAGTAGCGGGGGTCCTCACAGATACGCAGTATTTT	CSARVAGVLTDTQYF	-	TRBV20-1	TRBD2	TRBJ2-3
TGTGCCAGCAGTTCCCAGGACACCGGGGAGCTGTTTTTT	CASSSQDTGELFF	-	TRBV6-2/TRBV6-3	-	TRBJ2-2
TGTGCCAGCAGCGCCAGCTTCGGAGGGGGCAATGAGCAGTTCTTC	CASSASFGGGNEQFF	-	TRBV9	-	TRBJ2-1
TGTGCCAGCAGTTCTGGACTAGCGGGAGTGGGTGAGCAGTTCTTC	CASSSGLAGVGEQFF	once	TRBV6-4	TRBD2	TRBJ2-1
TGTGCCAGCAGCTTGGGCTCGTACTCCTACGAGCAGTACTTC	CASSLGSYSYEQYF	few	TRBV7-2	-	TRBJ2-7
TGCAGTGCTAGTGGGATACAGGGGTACCAAGAGACCCAGTACTTC	CSASGIQGYQETQYF	few	TRBV20-1	TRBD1	TRBJ2-5